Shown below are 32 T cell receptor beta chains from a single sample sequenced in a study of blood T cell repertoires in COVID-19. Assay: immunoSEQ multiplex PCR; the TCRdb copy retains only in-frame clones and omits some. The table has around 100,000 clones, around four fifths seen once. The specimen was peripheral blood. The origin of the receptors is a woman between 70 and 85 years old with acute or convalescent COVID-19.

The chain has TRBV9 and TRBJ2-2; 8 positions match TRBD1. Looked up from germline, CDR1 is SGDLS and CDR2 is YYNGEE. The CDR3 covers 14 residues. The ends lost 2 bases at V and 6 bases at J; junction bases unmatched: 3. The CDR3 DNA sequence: TGTGCCAGCAGCGTCACACAGGGGGCCGGGGAGCTGTTTTTT. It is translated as CASSVTQGAGELFF. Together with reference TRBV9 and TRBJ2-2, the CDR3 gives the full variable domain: DSGVTQTPKHLITATGQRVTLRCSPRSGDLSVYWYQQSLDQGLQFLIQYYNGEERAKGNILERFSAQQFPDLHSELNLSSLELGDSALYFCASSVTQGAGELFFGEGSRLTVL.

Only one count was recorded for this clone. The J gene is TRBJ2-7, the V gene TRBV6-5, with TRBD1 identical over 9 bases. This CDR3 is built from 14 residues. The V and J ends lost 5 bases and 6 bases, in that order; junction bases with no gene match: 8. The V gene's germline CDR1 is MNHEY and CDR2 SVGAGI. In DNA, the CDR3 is TGTGCCAGCAGTAGGGACAGGGATCCTGCCGAGCAGTACTTC. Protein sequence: CASSRDRDPAEQYF.

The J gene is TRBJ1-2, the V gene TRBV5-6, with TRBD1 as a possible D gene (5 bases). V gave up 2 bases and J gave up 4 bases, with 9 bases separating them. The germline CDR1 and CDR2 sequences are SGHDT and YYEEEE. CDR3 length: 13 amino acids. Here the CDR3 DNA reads TGTGCCAGCAGCTTTTTGGGGCTCTATGGCTACACCTTC. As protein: CASSFLGLYGYTF. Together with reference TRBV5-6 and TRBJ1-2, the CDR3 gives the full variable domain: DAGVTQSPTHLIKTRGQQVTLRCSPKSGHDTVSWYQQALGQGPQFIFQYYEEEERQRGNFPDRFSGHQFPNYSSELNVNALLLGDSALYLCASSFLGLYGYTFGSGTRLTVV.

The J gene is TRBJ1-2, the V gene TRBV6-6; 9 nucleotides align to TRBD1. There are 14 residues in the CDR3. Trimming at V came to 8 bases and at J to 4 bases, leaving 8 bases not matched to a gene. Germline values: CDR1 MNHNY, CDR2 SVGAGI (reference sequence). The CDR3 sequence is CASAPGQGSYGYTF. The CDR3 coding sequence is TGTGCCAGCGCACCGGGACAGGGATCCTATGGCTACACCTTC.

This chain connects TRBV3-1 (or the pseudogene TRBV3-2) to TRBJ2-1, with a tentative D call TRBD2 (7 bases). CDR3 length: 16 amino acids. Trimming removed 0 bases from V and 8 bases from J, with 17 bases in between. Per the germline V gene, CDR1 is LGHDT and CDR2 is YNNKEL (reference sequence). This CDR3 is CASSQESWGGIDEQFF. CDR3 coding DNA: TGTGCCAGCAGCCAAGAGTCGTGGGGGGGCATCGATGAGCAGTTCTTC.

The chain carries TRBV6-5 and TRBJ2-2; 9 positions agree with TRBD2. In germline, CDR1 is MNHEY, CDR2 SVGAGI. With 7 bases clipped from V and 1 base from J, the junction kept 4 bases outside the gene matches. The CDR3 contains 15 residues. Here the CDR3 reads CASNGGGVNTGELFF. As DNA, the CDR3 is TGTGCCAGCAACGGCGGGGGGGTGAACACCGGGGAGCTGTTTTTT.

CDR3 region: CASSKTGNEQFF. The CDR3 DNA is TGTGCCAGCAGTAAAACAGGGAATGAGCAGTTCTTC. The chain links TRBV12-3 or TRBV12-4 to TRBJ2-1, with D tentatively TRBD1 (6 bases). The ends were cut back, 5 bases at V and 7 bases at J, with 9 bases in the middle. The CDR3 covers 12 residues.

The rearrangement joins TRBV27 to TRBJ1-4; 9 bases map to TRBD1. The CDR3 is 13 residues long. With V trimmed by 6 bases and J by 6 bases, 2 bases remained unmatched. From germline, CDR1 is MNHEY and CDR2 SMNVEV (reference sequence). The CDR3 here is CASSWTGDEKLFF. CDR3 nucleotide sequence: TGTGCCAGCAGCTGGACAGGGGATGAAAAACTGTTTTTT.

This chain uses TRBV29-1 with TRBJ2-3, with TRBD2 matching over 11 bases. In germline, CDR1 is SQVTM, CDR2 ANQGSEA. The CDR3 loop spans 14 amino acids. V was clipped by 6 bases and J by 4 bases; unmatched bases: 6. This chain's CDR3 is CSVATSGGADTQYF. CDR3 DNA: TGCAGCGTCGCCACTAGCGGGGGAGCAGATACGCAGTATTTT.

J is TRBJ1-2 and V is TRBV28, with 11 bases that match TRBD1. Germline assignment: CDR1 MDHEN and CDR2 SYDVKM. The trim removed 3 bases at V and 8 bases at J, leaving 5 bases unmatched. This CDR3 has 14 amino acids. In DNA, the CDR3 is TGTGCCAGCAGTTTCGGACAGGGGGCTTACGGCTACACCTTC. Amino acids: CASSFGQGAYGYTF.

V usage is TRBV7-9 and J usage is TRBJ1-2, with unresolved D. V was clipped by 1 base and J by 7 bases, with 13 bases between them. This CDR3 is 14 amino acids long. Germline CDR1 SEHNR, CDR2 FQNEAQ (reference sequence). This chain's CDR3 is CASSLGAPTPGYTF. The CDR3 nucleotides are TGTGCCAGCAGCTTAGGGGCTCCTACCCCTGGCTACACCTTC. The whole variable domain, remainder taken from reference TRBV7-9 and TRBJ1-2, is DTGVSQNPRHKITKRGQNVTFRCDPISEHNRLYWYRQTLGQGPEFLTYFQNEAQLEKSRLLSDRFSAERPKGSFSTLEIQRTEQGDSAMYLCASSLGAPTPGYTFGSGTRLTVV.

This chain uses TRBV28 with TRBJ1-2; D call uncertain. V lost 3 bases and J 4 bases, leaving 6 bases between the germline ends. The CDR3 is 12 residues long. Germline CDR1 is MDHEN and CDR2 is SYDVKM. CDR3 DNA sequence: TGTGCCAGCAGTTTCAGCGTCTATGGCTACACCTTC. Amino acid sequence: CASSFSVYGYTF.

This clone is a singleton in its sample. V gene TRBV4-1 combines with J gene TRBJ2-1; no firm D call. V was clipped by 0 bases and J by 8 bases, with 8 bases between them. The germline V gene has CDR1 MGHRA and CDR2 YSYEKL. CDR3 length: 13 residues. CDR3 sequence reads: CASSQEIGDEQFF. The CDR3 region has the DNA TGCGCCAGCAGCCAAGAAATTGGAGATGAGCAGTTCTTC.

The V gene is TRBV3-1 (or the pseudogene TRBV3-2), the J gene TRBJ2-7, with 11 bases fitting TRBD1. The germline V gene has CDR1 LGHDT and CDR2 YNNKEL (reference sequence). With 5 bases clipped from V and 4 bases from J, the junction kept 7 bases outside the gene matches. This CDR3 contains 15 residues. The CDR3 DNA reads TGTGCCAGCAGCGCGGAGGACAGGGGGCGGTACGAGCAGTACTTC. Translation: CASSAEDRGRYEQYF.

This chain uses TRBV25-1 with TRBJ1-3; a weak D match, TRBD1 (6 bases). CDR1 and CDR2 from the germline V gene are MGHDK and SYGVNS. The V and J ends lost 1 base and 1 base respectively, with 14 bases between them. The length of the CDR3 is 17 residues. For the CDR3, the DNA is TGTGCCAGCAGTGAATTCGGGGACACGACGTCTGGAAACACCATATATTTT. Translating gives CASSEFGDTTSGNTIYF. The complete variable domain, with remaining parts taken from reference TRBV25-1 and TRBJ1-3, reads EADIYQTPRYLVIGTGKKITLECSQTMGHDKMYWYQQDPGMELHLIHYSYGVNSTEKGDLSSESTVSRIRTEHFPLTLESARPSHTSQYLCASSEFGDTTSGNTIYFGEGSWLTVV.

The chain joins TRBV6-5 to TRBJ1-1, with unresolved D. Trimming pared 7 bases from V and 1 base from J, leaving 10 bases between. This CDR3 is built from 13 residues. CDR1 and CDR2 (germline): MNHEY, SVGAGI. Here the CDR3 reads CASIKRGNTEAFF. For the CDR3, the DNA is TGTGCCAGCATTAAACGGGGGAACACTGAAGCTTTCTTT.

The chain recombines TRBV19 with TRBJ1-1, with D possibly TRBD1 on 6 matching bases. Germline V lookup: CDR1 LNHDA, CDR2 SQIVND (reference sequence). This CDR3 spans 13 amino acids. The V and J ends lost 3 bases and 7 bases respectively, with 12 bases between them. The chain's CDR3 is CASSMMGAGEAFF. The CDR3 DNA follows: TGTGCCAGTAGTATGATGGGGGCCGGTGAAGCTTTCTTT.

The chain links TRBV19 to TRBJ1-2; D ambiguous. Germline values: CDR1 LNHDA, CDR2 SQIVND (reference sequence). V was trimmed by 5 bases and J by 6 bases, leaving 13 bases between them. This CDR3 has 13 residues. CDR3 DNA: TGTGCCAGTAGTGGGCAGACCATACATGGCTACACCTTC. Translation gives CASSGQTIHGYTF. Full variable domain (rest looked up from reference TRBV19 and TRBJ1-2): DGGITQSPKYLFRKEGQNVTLSCEQNLNHDAMYWYRQDPGQGLRLIYYSQIVNDFQKGDIAEGYSVSREKKESFPLTVTSAQKNPTAFYLCASSGQTIHGYTFGSGTRLTVV.

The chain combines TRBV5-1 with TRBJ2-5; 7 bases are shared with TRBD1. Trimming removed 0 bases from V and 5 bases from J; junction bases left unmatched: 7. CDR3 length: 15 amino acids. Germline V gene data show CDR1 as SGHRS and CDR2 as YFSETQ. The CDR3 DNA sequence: TGCGCCAGCAGCTTGGGTTCAGGGGGTGCGGAGACCCAGTACTTC. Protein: CASSLGSGGAETQYF.

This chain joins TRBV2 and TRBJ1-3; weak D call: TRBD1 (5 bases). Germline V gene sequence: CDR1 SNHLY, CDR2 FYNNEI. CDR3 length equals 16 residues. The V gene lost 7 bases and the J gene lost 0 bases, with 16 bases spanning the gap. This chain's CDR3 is CASTRETVRSGNTIYF. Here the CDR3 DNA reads TGTGCCAGCACGAGAGAGACAGTCCGCTCTGGAAACACCATATATTTT.

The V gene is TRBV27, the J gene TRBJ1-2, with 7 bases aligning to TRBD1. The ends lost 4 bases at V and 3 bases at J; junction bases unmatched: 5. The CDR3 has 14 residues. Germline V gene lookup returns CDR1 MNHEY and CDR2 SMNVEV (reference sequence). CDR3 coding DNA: TGTGCCAGCAGTTCCCAGGGGGGAGACTATGGCTACACCTTC. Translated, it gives CASSSQGGDYGYTF.

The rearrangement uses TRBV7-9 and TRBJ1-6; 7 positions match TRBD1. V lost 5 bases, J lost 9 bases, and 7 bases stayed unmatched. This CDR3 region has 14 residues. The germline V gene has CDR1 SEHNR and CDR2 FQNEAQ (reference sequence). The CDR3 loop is CASSPTGFGSPLHF. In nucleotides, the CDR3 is TGTGCCAGCAGCCCGACAGGGTTCGGTTCACCCCTCCACTTT. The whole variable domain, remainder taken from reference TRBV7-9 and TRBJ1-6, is DTGVSQNPRHKITKRGQNVTFRCDPISEHNRLYWYRQTLGQGPEFLTYFQNEAQLEKSRLLSDRFSAERPKGSFSTLEIQRTEQGDSAMYLCASSPTGFGSPLHFGNGTRLTVT.

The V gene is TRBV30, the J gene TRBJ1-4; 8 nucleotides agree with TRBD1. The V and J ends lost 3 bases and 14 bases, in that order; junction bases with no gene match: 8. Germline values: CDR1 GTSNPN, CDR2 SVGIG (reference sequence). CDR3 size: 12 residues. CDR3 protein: CAWRPPGQDLFF. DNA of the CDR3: TGTGCCTGGAGACCCCCGGGACAGGATCTGTTTTTT.

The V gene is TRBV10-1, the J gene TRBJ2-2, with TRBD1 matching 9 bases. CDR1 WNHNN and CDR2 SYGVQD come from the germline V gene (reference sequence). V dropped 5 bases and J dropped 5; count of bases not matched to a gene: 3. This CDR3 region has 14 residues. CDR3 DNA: TGCGCCAGCAGTAAGGGACAGGGAACCGGGGAGCTGTTTTTT. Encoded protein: CASSKGQGTGELFF.

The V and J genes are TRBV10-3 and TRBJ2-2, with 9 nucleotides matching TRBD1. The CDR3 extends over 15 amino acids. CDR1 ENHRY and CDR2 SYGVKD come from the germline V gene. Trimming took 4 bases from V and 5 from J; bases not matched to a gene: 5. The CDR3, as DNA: TGTGCCATCAGTGCGGGACAGGGCTTAACCGGGGAGCTGTTTTTT. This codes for CAISAGQGLTGELFF.

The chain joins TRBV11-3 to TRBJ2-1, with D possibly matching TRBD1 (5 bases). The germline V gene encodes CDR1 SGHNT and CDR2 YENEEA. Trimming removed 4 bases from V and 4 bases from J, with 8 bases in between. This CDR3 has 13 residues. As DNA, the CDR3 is TGTGCCAGCAGCTCGGACACTTACAATGAGCAGTTCTTC. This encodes CASSSDTYNEQFF.

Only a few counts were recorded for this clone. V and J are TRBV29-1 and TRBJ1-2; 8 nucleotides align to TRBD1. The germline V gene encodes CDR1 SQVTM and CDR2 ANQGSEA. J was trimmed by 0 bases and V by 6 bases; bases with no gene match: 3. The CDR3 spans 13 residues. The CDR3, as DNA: TGCAGCGTCGAGACAGGGGCTAACTATGGCTACACCTTC. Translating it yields CSVETGANYGYTF.

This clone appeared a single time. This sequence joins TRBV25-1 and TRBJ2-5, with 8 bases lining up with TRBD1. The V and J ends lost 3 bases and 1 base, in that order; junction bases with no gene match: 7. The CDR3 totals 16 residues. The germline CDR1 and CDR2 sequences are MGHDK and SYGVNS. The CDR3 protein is CASSERSGTGQETQYF. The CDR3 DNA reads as TGTGCCAGCAGTGAGCGATCCGGGACAGGCCAAGAGACCCAGTACTTC. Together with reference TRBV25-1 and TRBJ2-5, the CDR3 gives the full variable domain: EADIYQTPRYLVIGTGKKITLECSQTMGHDKMYWYQQDPGMELHLIHYSYGVNSTEKGDLSSESTVSRIRTEHFPLTLESARPSHTSQYLCASSERSGTGQETQYFGPGTRLLVL.

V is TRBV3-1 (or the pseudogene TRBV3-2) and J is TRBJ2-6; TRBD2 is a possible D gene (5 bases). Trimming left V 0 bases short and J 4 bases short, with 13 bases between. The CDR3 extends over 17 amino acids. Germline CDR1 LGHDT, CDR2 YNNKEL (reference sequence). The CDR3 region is CASSQDPRATGANVLTF. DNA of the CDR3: TGTGCCAGCAGCCAAGACCCGAGGGCGACCGGGGCCAACGTCCTGACTTTC.

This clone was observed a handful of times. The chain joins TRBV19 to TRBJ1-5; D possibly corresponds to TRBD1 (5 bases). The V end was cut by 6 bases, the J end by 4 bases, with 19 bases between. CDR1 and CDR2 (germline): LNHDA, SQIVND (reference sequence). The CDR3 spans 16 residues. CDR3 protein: CASSRDAGQINQPQHF. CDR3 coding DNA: TGTGCCAGTAGCAGGGATGCGGGGCAAATAAATCAGCCCCAGCATTTT.

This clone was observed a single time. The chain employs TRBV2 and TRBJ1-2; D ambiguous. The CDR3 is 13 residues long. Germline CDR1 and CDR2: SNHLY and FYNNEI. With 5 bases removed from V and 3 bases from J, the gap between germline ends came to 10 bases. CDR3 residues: CASSPDGDYGYTF. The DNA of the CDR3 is TGTGCCAGCAGTCCGGACGGGGACTATGGCTACACCTTC.

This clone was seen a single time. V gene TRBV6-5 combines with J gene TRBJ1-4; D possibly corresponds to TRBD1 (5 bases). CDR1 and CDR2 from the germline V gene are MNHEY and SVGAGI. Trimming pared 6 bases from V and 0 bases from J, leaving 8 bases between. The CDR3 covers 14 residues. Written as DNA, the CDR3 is TGTGCCAGCAGGGGGCACTCAACTAATGAAAAACTGTTTTTT. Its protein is CASRGHSTNEKLFF.